Each of the 18 T cell receptor beta chains below was sequenced from the same sample in a study of blood T cell repertoires in COVID-19. Method: immunoSEQ multiplex PCR; TCRdb's copy keeps in-frame clones and lacks some. The sample lists some 58,000 clones, roughly 71% occurring once. Sequencing was done on a sample of peripheral blood. These receptors all stem from a human donor in a cohort sampled during active COVID-19.

V and J are TRBV9 and TRBJ2-5, with 8 bases fitting TRBD2. This CDR3 region has 16 residues. Unmatched junction bases numbered 9, after V lost 0 bases and J lost 5 bases. Germline CDR1 SGDLS, CDR2 YYNGEE. CDR3 nucleotides: TGTGCCAGCAGCGTAGCAACTAGCGGACCTATTGAGACCCAGTACTTC. This codes for CASSVATSGPIETQYF.

This rearrangement joins TRBV28 to TRBJ2-7; the match to TRBD2 covers 9 bases. Germline assignment: CDR1 MDHEN and CDR2 SYDVKM. Trimming removed 7 bases from V and 0 bases from J; junction bases left unmatched: 13. There are 17 residues in the CDR3. The CDR3 DNA sequence: TGTGCCAGCAAAGGGGGGGATCTAGCGGGGTACTCCTACGAGCAGTACTTC. Translated, it gives CASKGGDLAGYSYEQYF.

V is TRBV6-5 and J is TRBJ2-2; 8 nucleotides line up with TRBD2. Trimming at V came to 2 bases and at J to 4 bases, leaving 3 bases not matched to a gene. Germline loops: CDR1 MNHEY, CDR2 SVGAGI. There are 15 residues in the CDR3. CDR3 sequence reads: CASSYRLASTGELFF. For the CDR3, the DNA is TGTGCCAGCAGTTACCGACTAGCGAGCACCGGGGAGCTGTTTTTT.

The chain employs TRBV27 and TRBJ1-6, with D tentatively TRBD1 (6 bases). V was trimmed by 11 bases and J by 4 bases, leaving 12 bases between them. The CDR3 loop spans 13 amino acids. Germline values: CDR1 MNHEY, CDR2 SMNVEV (reference sequence). The chain's CDR3 is CASRGLYNSPLHF. CDR3 bases: TGTGCCTCCAGGGGCCTTTATAATTCACCCCTCCACTTT.

The genes are TRBV10-1 and TRBJ2-3; 7 bases line up with TRBD2. The CDR3 contains 16 residues. Germline CDR1 WNHNN, CDR2 SYGVQD (reference sequence). Trimming cost V 0 bases and J 3 bases; bases outside gene matches: 6. The CDR3 nucleotides are TGCGCCAGCAGTGAGTCGCCTAGCGGAGGGACAGATACGCAGTATTTT. The encoded protein is CASSESPSGGTDTQYF.

V gene TRBV24-1 combines with J gene TRBJ2-1, with D perhaps TRBD1 (6 bases). Between the trimmed V and J ends, which lost 8 bases and 6 bases, there was a span of 10 bases. Germline CDR1 KGHDR, CDR2 SFDVKD. The CDR3 consists of 12 residues. CDR3 sequence (DNA): TGTGCCACCAAGGGGGTGTCCAATGAGCAGTTCTTC. This sequence encodes CATKGVSNEQFF.

CDR3 sequence reads: CATRHPGAGRADTQYF. The CDR3 DNA reads as TGTGCCACTCGCCACCCGGGGGCGGGGAGGGCAGATACGCAGTATTTT. The gene calls are TRBV6-6 and TRBJ2-3; tentative D call: TRBD2 (7 bases). CDR1 is MNHNY, CDR2 SVGAGI, per germline (reference sequence). The CDR3 runs to 16 residues. Trimming left V 10 bases short and J 4 bases short, with 24 bases between.

J is TRBJ2-6 and V is TRBV18; the D gene is possibly TRBD1 (6 bases). Trimming took 2 bases from V and 0 from J, leaving 8 bases between them. The germline CDR1 and CDR2 sequences are KGHSH and LQKENI. The CDR3 length is 16 residues. CDR3 sequence (DNA): TGTGCCAGCTCACCAAGACAGGCCTCTGGGGCCAACGTCCTGACTTTC. Translation gives CASSPRQASGANVLTF.

This clone came up once. The chain joins TRBV11-2 to TRBJ2-1; 16 nucleotides align to TRBD2. The V and J ends lost 1 base and 7 bases, in that order; junction bases with no gene match: 4. Per germline, CDR1 SGHAT and CDR2 FQNNGV. The CDR3 consists of 17 residues. CDR3 amino acids: CASSLVGLAGGLNEQFF. The DNA of the CDR3 is TGTGCCAGCAGCTTAGTGGGACTAGCGGGAGGGCTGAATGAGCAGTTCTTC.

The rearrangement links TRBV5-1 to TRBJ1-1; D ambiguous. V was clipped by 4 bases and J by 0 bases, with 7 bases between them. The CDR3 contains 13 residues. Germline CDR1 and CDR2: SGHRS and YFSETQ. The CDR3 loop reads CASSPAMNTEAFF. In DNA form, the CDR3 reads TGCGCCAGCAGCCCCGCTATGAACACTGAAGCTTTCTTT.

The rearrangement uses TRBV28 and TRBJ1-3; D not certain. The germline V gene encodes CDR1 MDHEN and CDR2 SYDVKM. This CDR3 is 15 amino acids long. The V end lost 5 bases, the J end lost 0 bases, and 11 bases lay between the germline ends. CDR3 nucleotides: TGTGCCAGCAGTAGAGGAGCTATCTCTGGAAACACCATATATTTT. Translation gives CASSRGAISGNTIYF.

The V gene is TRBV28, the J gene TRBJ1-6; a possible D gene is TRBD1 (5 bases). Germline V gene lookup returns CDR1 MDHEN and CDR2 SYDVKM. Deletions cut 4 bases from V and 4 bases from J, with 11 bases between. This CDR3 has 15 residues. Here the CDR3 DNA reads TGTGCCAGCAGTTCGATGGGGGGATATAATTCACCCCTCCACTTT. This translates into CASSSMGGYNSPLHF.

V usage is TRBV6-5 and J usage is TRBJ1-1; the D gene is possibly TRBD1 (6 bases). Germline lookup yields CDR1 MNHEY and CDR2 SVGAGI. The V and J ends lost 6 bases and 3 bases respectively, with 17 bases between them. This CDR3 comprises 15 residues. The CDR3 sequence: CASRPQRGGHTEAFF. CDR3 DNA: TGTGCCAGCAGGCCCCAGAGGGGGGGTCACACTGAAGCTTTCTTT.

The rearrangement links TRBV5-1 to TRBJ2-3; 7 bases are shared with TRBD1. This CDR3 spans 14 amino acids. J was trimmed by 4 bases and V by 0 bases; bases with no gene match: 2. CDR1 and CDR2 from the germline V gene are SGHRS and YFSETQ. The CDR3 nucleotides are TGCGCCAGCAGCTTGGGACAGGGTTCAGATACGCAGTATTTT. It yields the protein CASSLGQGSDTQYF.

The genes are TRBV2 and TRBJ2-5; a weak D match, TRBD1 (5 bases). The CDR3 is 15 residues long. Deletions cut 6 bases from V and 2 bases from J, with 16 bases between. Per the germline V gene, CDR1 is SNHLY and CDR2 is FYNNEI. CDR3 loop: CASSLSQGHQETQYF. The DNA of the CDR3 is TGTGCCAGCAGCCTAAGCCAGGGCCATCAAGAGACCCAGTACTTC. The full variable domain, its missing parts supplied by reference TRBV2 and TRBJ2-5, is EPEVTQTPSHQVTQMGQEVILRCVPISNHLYFYWYRQILGQKVEFLVSFYNNEISEKSEIFDDQFSVERPDGSNFTLKIRSTKLEDSAMYFCASSLSQGHQETQYFGPGTRLLVL.

This clone was observed a few times. The chain carries TRBV6-2 or TRBV6-3 and TRBJ2-7, with D unclear. CDR3 length: 14 residues. Per germline, CDR1 MNHEY and CDR2 SVGEGT. V gave up 5 bases and J gave up 2 bases, with 13 bases separating them. The chain's CDR3 is CASSQDDIPYEQYF. The CDR3 DNA sequence: TGTGCCAGCAGTCAAGACGACATCCCCTACGAGCAGTACTTC.

This clone has a count of ten or more. The chain carries TRBV4-1 and TRBJ2-1; a weak D match, TRBD1 (5 bases). Per germline, CDR1 MGHRA and CDR2 YSYEKL. V lost 4 bases and J lost 0, with 10 bases in between. This CDR3 contains 15 residues. CDR3 loop: CASSLTVSSYNEQFF. In DNA form, the CDR3 reads TGCGCCAGCAGCCTGACAGTGAGCTCCTACAATGAGCAGTTCTTC.

The chain carries TRBV5-1 and TRBJ1-6; weak D call: TRBD1 (6 bases). The V end was cut by 6 bases, the J end by 5 bases, with 12 bases between. The CDR3 is made up of 14 amino acids. CDR1 is SGHRS and CDR2 is YFSETQ in the germline V gene. The CDR3 nucleotides read TGCGCCAGCAACCTCAGGGGCCATAATTCACCCCTCCACTTT. Translation gives CASNLRGHNSPLHF.